The source of this T cell receptor beta chain is a study of a mutant IDH1 vaccine in newly diagnosed glioma. The time point here: week 47, end of study. With topical imiquimod, each dose of the vaccine consisted of 300 ug of mutant IDH1 20-mer peptide. Regarding this clone: As yet, its antigen is unknown.

Libraries were prepared by immunoSEQ multiplex PCR; TCRdb keeps only in-frame clonotypes and omits some of them. The sample holds about 56,000 clones; around 75% are singletons and the top ten take 5% to 6.5%. The CDR3 is 15 residues long. Trimming pared 5 bases from V and 0 bases from J, leaving 11 bases between. Germline lookup yields CDR1 MNHEY and CDR2 SMNVEV (reference sequence). The material sequenced was PBMCs, taken from a glioma patient whose treatment included an IDH1 peptide vaccine. This rearrangement joins TRBV27 to TRBJ2-1, with D unresolved. The receptor comes from a man aged 45-65 years with glioma. The CDR3 DNA reads as TGTGCCAGCAGTAATGTTGTTCGCTCCTACAATGAGCAGTTCTTC. Translating it yields CASSNVVRSYNEQFF.